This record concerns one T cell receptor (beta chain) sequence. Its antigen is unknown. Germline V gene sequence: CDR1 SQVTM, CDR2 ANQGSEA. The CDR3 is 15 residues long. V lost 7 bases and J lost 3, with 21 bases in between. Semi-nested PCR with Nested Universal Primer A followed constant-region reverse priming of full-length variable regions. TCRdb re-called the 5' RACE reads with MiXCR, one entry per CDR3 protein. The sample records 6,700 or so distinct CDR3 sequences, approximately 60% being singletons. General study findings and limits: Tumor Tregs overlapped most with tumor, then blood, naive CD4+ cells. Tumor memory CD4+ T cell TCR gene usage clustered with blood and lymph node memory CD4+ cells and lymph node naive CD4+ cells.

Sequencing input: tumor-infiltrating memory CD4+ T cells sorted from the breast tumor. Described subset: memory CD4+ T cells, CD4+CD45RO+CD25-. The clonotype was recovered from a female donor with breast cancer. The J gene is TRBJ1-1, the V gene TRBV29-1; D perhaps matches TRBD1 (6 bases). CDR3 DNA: TGCAGCGCAGCACAGGGAAGAAGATGGGACACTGAAGCTTTCTTT. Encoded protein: CSAAQGRRWDTEAFF.